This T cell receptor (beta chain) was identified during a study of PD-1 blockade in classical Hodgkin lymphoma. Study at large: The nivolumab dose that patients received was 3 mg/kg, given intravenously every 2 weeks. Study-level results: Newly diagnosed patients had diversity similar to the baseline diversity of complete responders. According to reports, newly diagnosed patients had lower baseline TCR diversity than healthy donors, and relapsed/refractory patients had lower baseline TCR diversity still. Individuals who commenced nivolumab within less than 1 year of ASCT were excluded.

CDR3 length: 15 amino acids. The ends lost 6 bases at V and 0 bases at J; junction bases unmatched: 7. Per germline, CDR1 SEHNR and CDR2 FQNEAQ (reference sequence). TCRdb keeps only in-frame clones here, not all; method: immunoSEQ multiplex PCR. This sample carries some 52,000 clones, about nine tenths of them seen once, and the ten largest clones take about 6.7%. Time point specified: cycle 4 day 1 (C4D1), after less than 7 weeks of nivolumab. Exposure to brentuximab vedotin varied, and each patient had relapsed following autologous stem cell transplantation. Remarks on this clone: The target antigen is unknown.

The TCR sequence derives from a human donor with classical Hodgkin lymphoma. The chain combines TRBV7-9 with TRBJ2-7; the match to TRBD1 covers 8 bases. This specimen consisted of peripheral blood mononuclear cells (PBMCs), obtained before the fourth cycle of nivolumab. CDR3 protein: CASSLSGTGSYEQYF. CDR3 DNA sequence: TGTGCCAGCAGTCTGTCCGGGACAGGCTCCTACGAGCAGTACTTC. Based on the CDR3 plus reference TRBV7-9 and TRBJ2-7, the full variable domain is DTGVSQNPRHKITKRGQNVTFRCDPISEHNRLYWYRQTLGQGPEFLTYFQNEAQLEKSRLLSDRFSAERPKGSFSTLEIQRTEQGDSAMYLCASSLSGTGSYEQYFGPGTRLTVT.